The 25 T cell receptor beta chains given below trace back to one sample, sequenced in a study of spatial heterogeneity in lung cancer. Whole-study results and caveats: One measure, the expanded intratumoral alpha and beta TCR count, tracked tumor mutation counts.

TCRdb fed the 5' RACE reads into MiXCR, producing one record per CDR3 protein. The repertoire has 18,000 or so distinct CDR3 sequences, 5.5% to 6.5% of them found once; the top ten carry roughly 3.7%. Time point specified: sample taken at primary tumor resection. The antigens for these receptors are not known. The source was lung tumor tissue, collected at surgery. These TCRs come from a female donor with early-stage non-small cell lung cancer.

There are many counts of this clonotype. The rearrangement joins TRBV18 to TRBJ1-5; the match to TRBD1 covers 8 bases. The CDR3 is 15 amino acids. Per germline, CDR1 KGHSH and CDR2 LQKENI. J was trimmed by 3 bases and V by 6 bases; bases with no gene match: 7. The CDR3 nucleotides are TGTGCCAGCTCTCTTGGACAGGGCACCAATCAGCCCCAGCATTTT. Its protein is CASSLGQGTNQPQHF. The entire variable domain, with the rest obtained from reference TRBV18 and TRBJ1-5, is as follows: NAGVMQNPRHLVRRRGQEARLRCSPMKGHSHVYWYRQLPEEGLKFMVYLQKENIIDESGMPKERFSAEFPKEGPSILRIQQVVRGDSAAYFCASSLGQGTNQPQHFGDGTRLSIL.

By frequency in the sample, this clonotype is medium-sized (0.01 to 0.1%). This chain uses TRBV12-3 or TRBV12-4 with TRBJ2-3; TRBD2 matches 8 bases. The CDR3 covers 16 residues. The V gene end was trimmed by 5 bases and the J gene end by 2 bases; junction bases not matched to a gene: 9. The CDR3 is CASSPRGSGNTDTQYF. The CDR3 coding sequence is TGTGCCAGCAGTCCCCGGGGTAGCGGGAACACAGATACGCAGTATTTT.

At least ten counts were recorded for this clonotype. This rearrangement joins TRBV6-1 to TRBJ2-3; weak D call: TRBD1 (5 bases). CDR3 length: 11 amino acids. V shed 4 bases and J shed 12 bases, with 11 bases lying between them. Germline assignment: CDR1 MNHNS and CDR2 SASEGT. CDR3 nucleotide sequence: TGTGCCAGCAGTGGGACATACACCCAGTATTTT. It translates to CASSGTYTQYF.

This clonotype was detected many times. The chain uses TRBV7-2 and TRBJ2-2, with TRBD1 matching 8 bases. This CDR3 region has 15 residues. The V segment lost 4 bases and the J segment 0 bases; nucleotides outside the gene matches: 1. CDR1 is SGHTA, CDR2 FQGNSA, per germline. The CDR3 protein is CASSSQGANTGELFF. The CDR3 region has the DNA TGTGCCAGCAGCTCACAGGGGGCGAACACCGGGGAGCTGTTTTTT. The entire variable domain, with the rest obtained from reference TRBV7-2 and TRBJ2-2, is as follows: GAGVSQSPSNKVTEKGKDVELRCDPISGHTALYWYRQSLGQGLEFLIYFQGNSAPDKSGLPSDRFSAERTGGSVSTLTIQRTQQEDSAVYLCASSSQGANTGELFFGEGSRLTVL.

This clonotype was recorded at least ten times. V is TRBV28 and J is TRBJ2-1; 15 bases are shared with TRBD2. The CDR3 is 14 amino acids. Germline V gives CDR1 MDHEN, CDR2 SYDVKM. J gave up 8 bases and V 6 bases, and 2 bases lay outside the gene matches. CDR3 in DNA: TGTGCCAGCAGGGGACTAGCGGGAGGCTATGAGCAGTTCTTC. Protein: CASRGLAGGYEQFF.

This clonotype occurred many times. This chain uses TRBV29-1 with TRBJ2-5; D is unclear. Germline values: CDR1 SQVTM, CDR2 ANQGSEA. V lost 3 bases to trimming and J lost 2 bases, with 7 bases between them. The CDR3 covers 12 residues. CDR3 nucleotides: TGCAGCGTTGACGGCCAACAAGAGACCCAGTACTTC. This gives the protein CSVDGQQETQYF.

This clonotype was detected many times. The rearrangement uses TRBV28 and TRBJ2-7, with D possibly being TRBD2 (6 bases). Looked up from germline, CDR1 is MDHEN and CDR2 is SYDVKM. The CDR3 covers 15 residues. Trimming shortened V by 1 base and J by 3 bases, and 13 bases separated the two germline ends. The CDR3 loop reads CASSLSYEGGYEQYF. CDR3 in DNA: TGTGCCAGCAGTTTATCATACGAGGGAGGCTACGAGCAGTACTTC.

In this sample, this clonotype turned up many times. This chain joins TRBV5-1 and TRBJ1-1; D gene uncertain. In germline, CDR1 is SGHRS, CDR2 YFSETQ. The CDR3 has 16 residues. V was pared by 0 bases and J by 0 bases, with 12 bases between. CDR3 in DNA: TGCGCCAGCAGCTTGGCCACGAGAGGACTGAACACTGAAGCTTTCTTT. It codes for CASSLATRGLNTEAFF.

At least ten counts were recorded for this clonotype. The chain couples TRBV7-2 to TRBJ1-2; possibly TRBD1 for D (5 bases). Germline CDR1 is SGHTA and CDR2 is FQGNSA. Deletions cut 5 bases from V and 6 bases from J, with 19 bases between. The length of the CDR3 is 15 residues. CDR3 sequence (DNA): TGTGCCAGCAGCCCTTCGCTAGACAGACGCGATGGCTACACCTTC. Residues: CASSPSLDRRDGYTF.

This clonotype was recorded at least ten times. This chain uses TRBV6-2 or TRBV6-3 with TRBJ2-1, with TRBD1 identical over 7 bases. This CDR3 contains 12 residues. V lost 9 bases, J lost 4 bases, and 3 bases stayed unmatched. Germline CDR1 and CDR2: MNHEY and SVGEGT. The CDR3 protein is CASTDRYNEQFF. In nucleotides, the CDR3 is TGTGCCAGTACGGACAGGTACAATGAGCAGTTCTTC.

This clonotype was counted many times. V gene TRBV20-1 combines with J gene TRBJ2-7, with 9 nucleotides matching TRBD2. The germline gives CDR1 DFQATT, CDR2 SNEGSKA (reference sequence). Losses at the gene ends were 7 bases for V and 1 base for J; bases not matched to a gene: 5. The CDR3 length is 13 residues. The CDR3 bases are TGCAGTGGAGCGGGAGGACGATCCTACGAGCAGTACTTC. Its translation: CSGAGGRSYEQYF.

This clonotype was seen many times. The chain joins TRBV11-3 to TRBJ2-1; no firm D call. CDR3 length: 13 residues. Germline CDR1 SGHNT, CDR2 YENEEA. The ends were cut back, 1 base at V and 5 bases at J, with 6 bases in the middle. The CDR3 nucleotides are TGTGCCAGCAGCTTAGGTGGAGACAATGAGCAGTTCTTC. Amino acids: CASSLGGDNEQFF.

This clonotype is classed as medium-sized. The chain combines TRBV5-1 with TRBJ2-5; 7 nucleotides line up with TRBD1. After removal of 2 bases from V and 2 bases from J, the junction contained 3 bases not matched to a gene. Germline V CDR1 and CDR2: SGHRS, YFSETQ. CDR3 size: 14 residues. The CDR3 DNA reads TGCGCCAGCAGCTTAACAGGGGCGCAAGAGACCCAGTACTTC. This encodes CASSLTGAQETQYF.

This clonotype was detected many times. This chain links TRBV7-9 with TRBJ1-3, with D perhaps TRBD1 (6 bases). V was shortened by 1 base and J by 5 bases, with 15 bases between the two germline ends. The CDR3 extends over 16 amino acids. Germline V gives CDR1 SEHNR, CDR2 FQNEAQ (reference sequence). The CDR3 DNA is TGTGCCAGCAGCTTAGGTCGCGACAGGCACCGAAACACCATATATTTT. Its protein is CASSLGRDRHRNTIYF.

The V gene is TRBV9, the J gene TRBJ2-7; D unclear. The ends were cut back, 4 bases at V and 0 bases at J, with 11 bases in the middle. The CDR3 totals 14 residues. CDR1 is SGDLS and CDR2 is YYNGEE in the germline V gene. CDR3 DNA sequence: TGTGCCAGCAGCCGAACACCCCGCTCCTACGAGCAGTACTTC. This encodes CASSRTPRSYEQYF.

At least ten counts were recorded for this clonotype. J is TRBJ1-6 and V is TRBV28; possible D gene TRBD1, 5 bases. From germline, CDR1 is MDHEN and CDR2 SYDVKM. Trimming pared 3 bases from V and 0 bases from J, leaving 9 bases between. The CDR3 is made up of 16 amino acids. CDR3: CASSFRGGSYNSPLHF. In nucleotides, the CDR3 is TGTGCCAGCAGTTTCCGCGGGGGCTCCTATAATTCACCCCTCCACTTT.

V and J are TRBV7-2 and TRBJ2-3; unclear D gene. The CDR3 has 14 residues. Trimming cost V 1 base and J 2 bases, with 7 bases left between them. The germline V gene encodes CDR1 SGHTA and CDR2 FQGNSA. This CDR3 is CASSLGWLTDTQYF. In nucleotides, the CDR3 is TGTGCCAGCAGCTTAGGGTGGCTCACAGATACGCAGTATTTT.

This clonotype was counted many times. The chain uses TRBV28 and TRBJ1-5; 8 bases match TRBD1. V lost 5 bases, J lost 5 bases, and 14 bases stayed unmatched. Per germline, CDR1 MDHEN and CDR2 SYDVKM. The CDR3 runs to 17 residues. CDR3 bases: TGTGCCAGCAGTACCTTCCCAACCCAGGGGGCCTATCAGCCCCAGCATTTT. It translates to CASSTFPTQGAYQPQHF.

V gene TRBV10-3 combines with J gene TRBJ2-7, with a possible D match to TRBD1 (5 bases). The V gene's germline CDR1 is ENHRY and CDR2 SYGVKD. Trimming took off 7 bases at V and 0 bases at J, with 13 bases between the two ends. CDR3 length equals 14 residues. CDR3 sequence reads: CAITRSGYSYEQYF. CDR3 DNA: TGTGCCATCACTCGCTCAGGGTACTCCTACGAGCAGTACTTC.

This clonotype was counted only a few times. The rearrangement uses TRBV7-9 and TRBJ1-5; D not certain. The length of the CDR3 is 15 residues. Germline assignment: CDR1 SEHNR and CDR2 FQNEAQ (reference sequence). Trimming stripped 1 base from V and 2 bases from J, with 9 bases between. CDR3 region: CASSLDGFGNQPQHF. The CDR3 DNA follows: TGTGCCAGCAGCTTAGACGGGTTCGGCAATCAGCCCCAGCATTTT.

This clonotype was observed at least ten times. The chain is built from TRBV10-2 and TRBJ2-5; 8 bases map to TRBD2. V was pared by 0 bases and J by 1 base, with 4 bases of the junction left unmatched. Germline values: CDR1 WSHSY, CDR2 SAAADI. There are 16 residues in the CDR3. Written as DNA, the CDR3 is TGCGCCAGCAGTGAGTCACTAGCGGTTGTCCAAGAGACCCAGTACTTC. This encodes CASSESLAVVQETQYF.

This clonotype was picked up many times. This sequence joins TRBV2 and TRBJ2-5, with 9 bases that match TRBD2. The length of the CDR3 is 16 residues. With V trimmed by 6 bases and J by 4 bases, 12 bases remained unmatched. The germline V gene has CDR1 SNHLY and CDR2 FYNNEI. The CDR3 DNA reads TGTGCCAGCAGGGCCGGGGGTAGCGGGAGCGGAGAGACCCAGTACTTC. It yields the protein CASRAGGSGSGETQYF.

This clonotype was found many times. One end of the junction is discordant with germline, which a read error may explain. This chain links TRBV3-1 with TRBJ1-3, with D maybe TRBD1 (5 bases). This CDR3 has 15 residues. Germline V CDR1 and CDR2: LGHDT, YNNKEL (reference sequence). In DNA form, the CDR3 reads TGTGCCAGCAGCCAAGGACAGTCTTCTGGCAACACCATATATTTT. As protein: CASSQGQSSGNTIYF. The full variable domain, its missing parts supplied by reference TRBV3-1 and TRBJ1-3, is DTAVSQTPKYLVTQMGNDKSIKCEQNLGHDTMYWYKQDSKKFLKIMFSYNNKELIINETVPNRFSPKSPDKAHLNLHINSLELGDSAVYFCASSQGQSSGNTIYFGEGSWLTVV.

This clonotype was observed many times. The chain joins TRBV6-4 to TRBJ1-2, with 7 bases lining up with TRBD1. Trimming cost V 3 bases and J 3 bases; bases outside gene matches: 7. Per the germline V gene, CDR1 is MRHNA and CDR2 is SNTAGT. CDR3 length equals 15 residues. Here the CDR3 reads CASSEEGGYDYGYTF. In DNA, the CDR3 is TGTGCCAGCAGTGAAGAAGGGGGCTATGACTATGGCTACACCTTC.

This clonotype was observed many times. This chain uses TRBV3-1 with TRBJ2-7; no definite D call. V gave up 4 bases and J gave up 5 bases, with 12 bases separating them. The CDR3 is 13 amino acids. CDR1 and CDR2 from the germline V gene are LGHDT and YNNKEL (reference sequence). The CDR3 loop is CASSPGMWDEQYF. The CDR3 nucleotides read TGTGCCAGCAGCCCAGGTATGTGGGACGAGCAGTACTTC.